This passage covers 24 T cell receptor beta chains from one sample sequenced in a study of blood T cells in healthy people across ages. Next came a second PCR, run for about 6 to 12 cycles, which used a sample-barcoded 5' primer along with a J-beta primer mix. One entry per CDR3 protein results from TCRdb running MiXCR on the 5' RACE reads. The data show approximately 800,000 distinct CDR3 sequences, with 20% to 25% seen just once and 3% to 4% held by the top ten. These same records also appear under a second study, on T cells of mothers and their children.

The sample taken for sequencing was blood. The receptors derive from a boy younger than 18 in good health.

The sample holds a few counts of this clonotype. The gene calls are TRBV2 and TRBJ2-5; TRBD2 might be the D (5 bases). V lost 3 bases, J lost 2 bases, and 13 bases lay in between. CDR1 SNHLY and CDR2 FYNNEI come from the germline V gene. The CDR3 is 15 amino acids. The DNA for the CDR3 is TGTGCCAGCAGTGATTCTGGGAGTTGGCAAGAGACCCAGTACTTC. This codes for CASSDSGSWQETQYF.

V and J are TRBV7-3 and TRBJ1-4; no firm D call. CDR3 length: 13 residues. Germline CDR1 and CDR2: SGHTA and FQGTGA. With 4 bases removed from V and 8 bases from J, the gap between germline ends came to 11 bases. The CDR3 nucleotides read TGTGCCAGCAGCTCCAGCCGCGGCGAAAAACTGTTTTTT. Residues: CASSSSRGEKLFF.

This clonotype was counted a few times. The J gene is TRBJ1-1, the V gene TRBV30; 12 bases are shared with TRBD1. The CDR3 length is 17 residues. Germline CDR1 and CDR2: GTSNPN and SVGIG (reference sequence). Trimming cost V 4 bases and J 9 bases; bases outside gene matches: 18. The CDR3 nucleotides read TGTGCCTGGAACGACCTAGGGACAGGGGGCCCTCATAATAAAGCTTTCTTT. This translates into CAWNDLGTGGPHNKAFF.

This clonotype occurred a few times. The chain recombines TRBV6-6 with TRBJ2-7; D unresolved. Trimming took 9 bases from V and 0 from J, leaving 15 bases between them. This CDR3 is 14 amino acids long. Per the germline V gene, CDR1 is MNHNY and CDR2 is SVGAGI (reference sequence). CDR3 sequence reads: CASSKDQPSYEQYF. The CDR3 DNA is TGTGCCAGTTCCAAGGACCAGCCCTCCTACGAGCAGTACTTC.

This chain joins TRBV29-1 and TRBJ2-3, with TRBD2 as a possible D gene (7 bases). The germline V gene encodes CDR1 SQVTM and CDR2 ANQGSEA. This CDR3 is built from 12 residues. V lost 7 bases and J lost 3, with 11 bases in between. This CDR3 is CSGEGGTDTQYF. As DNA, the CDR3 is TGCAGCGGGGAGGGGGGGACAGATACGCAGTATTTT.

This clonotype was detected a few times. The rearrangement joins TRBV7-8 to TRBJ2-3; D possibly corresponds to TRBD2 (5 bases). The CDR3 spans 14 residues. Germline CDR1 is SGHVS and CDR2 is FQNEAQ. The germline V and J ends were trimmed by 8 bases and 4 bases, with 16 bases remaining between them. CDR3: CASSLPRGPDTQYF. CDR3 sequence (DNA): TGTGCCAGCTCCCTCCCGCGAGGGCCAGATACGCAGTATTTT.

V and J are TRBV27 and TRBJ1-2; D ambiguous. CDR1 MNHEY and CDR2 SMNVEV come from the germline V gene (reference sequence). The CDR3 length is 12 residues. V was trimmed by 5 bases and J by 4 bases, leaving 8 bases between them. This CDR3 reads CASSGLGYGYTF. DNA of the CDR3: TGTGCCAGCAGTGGTCTTGGCTATGGCTACACCTTC.

This rearrangement joins TRBV24-1 to TRBJ2-3; the match to TRBD1 covers 10 bases. V was clipped by 2 bases and J by 4 bases; unmatched bases: 8. Germline loops: CDR1 KGHDR, CDR2 SFDVKD. The CDR3 length is 17 residues. The CDR3 loop is CATSDSRTGGVSDTQYF. The CDR3, as DNA: TGTGCCACCAGTGATTCTCGGACAGGGGGAGTTTCAGATACGCAGTATTTT.

A few counts support this clonotype. The V and J genes are TRBV5-1 and TRBJ2-7, with 9 bases aligning to TRBD1. This CDR3 is 16 amino acids long. From germline, CDR1 is SGHRS and CDR2 YFSETQ. Germline trimming cut 2 bases from V and 0 bases from J; bases unmatched to any gene: 6. CDR3: CASSFNPGQGSYEQYF. Here the CDR3 DNA reads TGCGCCAGCAGCTTCAACCCGGGACAGGGCTCCTACGAGCAGTACTTC.

This clonotype was seen only a few times. V gene TRBV20-1 combines with J gene TRBJ2-3; 9 bases match TRBD2. The germline V gene has CDR1 DFQATT and CDR2 SNEGSKA (reference sequence). V trimming: 0 bases; J trimming: 10 bases; junction bases outside the gene matches: 20. The CDR3 covers 18 residues. The CDR3 nucleotides are TGCAGTGCTAGAGATCTCTGGGGGGTCGGGCGGGGGGGCATGGCGCAGTATTTT. Translated: CSARDLWGVGRGGMAQYF.

V and J are TRBV15 and TRBJ2-7; 7 bases are a match to TRBD1. The length of the CDR3 is 14 residues. The V segment lost 4 bases and the J segment 2 bases; nucleotides outside the gene matches: 5. Germline CDR1 is LNHNV and CDR2 is YYDKDF (reference sequence). CDR3 DNA: TGTGCCACCAGCAAGGACAGGCCAACCTACGAGCAGTACTTC. This encodes CATSKDRPTYEQYF.

This clonotype was seen a few times. This chain joins TRBV25-1 and TRBJ2-2; 7 bases match TRBD2. The CDR3 is made up of 16 amino acids. The germline CDR1 and CDR2 sequences are MGHDK and SYGVNS. V dropped 6 bases and J dropped 0; count of bases not matched to a gene: 7. The CDR3 DNA follows: TGTGCCAGCAGCTATGTAGGGACTACGAACACCGGGGAGCTGTTTTTT. Translated: CASSYVGTTNTGELFF. Full variable domain (remainder filled in from reference TRBV25-1 and TRBJ2-2): EADIYQTPRYLVIGTGKKITLECSQTMGHDKMYWYQQDPGMELHLIHYSYGVNSTEKGDLSSESTVSRIRTEHFPLTLESARPSHTSQYLCASSYVGTTNTGELFFGEGSRLTVL.

This clonotype came up a few times. V gene TRBV2 combines with J gene TRBJ2-5, with D hard to call. Germline CDR1 reads SNHLY; CDR2 reads FYNNEI. This CDR3 has 14 residues. Trimming took off 3 bases at V and 5 bases at J, with 13 bases between the two ends. The CDR3 protein is CASSDGISRETQYF. The CDR3 nucleotides are TGTGCCAGCAGTGACGGAATCAGCCGGGAGACCCAGTACTTC.

The rearrangement joins TRBV6-5 to TRBJ2-2; D not resolved. V was pared by 6 bases and J by 10 bases, with 12 bases between. Germline CDR1 is MNHEY and CDR2 is SVGAGI. This CDR3 has 12 amino acids. This CDR3 reads CASSHLAEELFF. CDR3 in DNA: TGTGCCAGCAGCCACTTGGCCGAGGAGCTGTTTTTT.

This clonotype has more than one count but fewer than ten. V gene TRBV6-5 combines with J gene TRBJ2-1; 10 bases match TRBD2. Germline lookup yields CDR1 MNHEY and CDR2 SVGAGI. The CDR3 has 18 amino acids. V lost 0 bases, J lost 2 bases, and 7 bases stayed unmatched. Here the CDR3 DNA reads TGTGCCAGCAGTTACTCGTCGGCTAGCGGGGGCCCCTACAATGAGCAGTTCTTC. Its protein product is CASSYSSASGGPYNEQFF.

This clonotype was seen a single time. V gene TRBV3-1 combines with J gene TRBJ1-6; no clear D gene. This CDR3 contains 14 residues. Germline V gene lookup returns CDR1 LGHDT and CDR2 YNNKEL (reference sequence). The V end lost 1 base, the J end lost 7 bases, and 8 bases lay between the germline ends. CDR3 in amino acids: CASSQVLGNSPLHF. The CDR3 coding sequence is TGTGCCAGCAGCCAAGTTCTCGGCAATTCACCCCTCCACTTT.

The gene calls are TRBV21-1 and TRBJ2-1; the table assigns TRBD2, which was not confirmed against the DNA. The end of the DNA fits TRBJ2-5 better, so the J call may be wrong. TRBV21-1 is a documented pseudogene. The CDR3 extends over 18 amino acids. The DNA for the CDR3 is TGTGCCAGCAGCAAAGCGCCTAGCGGGGGGAGGTTGGAGGAGACCCAGTACTTC. Its protein is CASSKAPSGGRLEETQYF.

This clonotype has a single count. This chain joins TRBV2 and TRBJ2-5; TRBD2 agrees at 8 bases. This CDR3 comprises 15 residues. V dropped 0 bases and J dropped 2; count of bases not matched to a gene: 2. Germline V CDR1 and CDR2: SNHLY, FYNNEI. The CDR3 coding sequence is TGTGCCAGCAGTGAAGCGGCTAGCGGGCAAGAGACCCAGTACTTC. Residues: CASSEAASGQETQYF.

This rearrangement joins TRBV28 to TRBJ2-7, with 8 positions matching TRBD2. From germline, CDR1 is MDHEN and CDR2 SYDVKM. Unmatched junction bases numbered 7, after V lost 6 bases and J lost 6 bases. This CDR3 spans 13 amino acids. The CDR3 protein is CASSRGGPLEQYF. In nucleotides, the CDR3 is TGTGCCAGCAGCCGGGGGGGCCCCCTCGAGCAGTACTTC.

The rearrangement uses TRBV6-2 or TRBV6-3 and TRBJ1-5, with no clear D. CDR1 MNHEY and CDR2 SVGEGT come from the germline V gene. The CDR3 has 17 residues. Trimming removed 5 bases at V and 5 bases at J, with 22 bases between. DNA of the CDR3: TGTGCCAGCAGTCTTTCGATCGGGTCTTACCCAGATCAGCCCCAGCATTTT. Protein: CASSLSIGSYPDQPQHF.

The chain recombines TRBV5-1 with TRBJ2-4, with D unclear. The CDR3 sequence is 13 residues long. Trimming left V 0 bases short and J 7 bases short, with 8 bases between. CDR1 and CDR2 (germline): SGHRS, YFSETQ. For the CDR3, the DNA is TGCGCCAGCAGCTTGGAGGGCCGGAACATTCAGTACTTC. Its protein product is CASSLEGRNIQYF.

The J gene is TRBJ2-5, the V gene TRBV7-9, with 9 bases identical to TRBD2. The germline V gene has CDR1 SEHNR and CDR2 FQNEAQ (reference sequence). J lost 5 bases, V lost 5 bases, and 9 bases had no gene match. CDR3 length: 15 residues. The CDR3 loop is CASSPPGLAWETQYF. DNA of the CDR3: TGTGCCAGCAGCCCCCCGGGACTAGCTTGGGAGACCCAGTACTTC.

The chain is built from TRBV29-1 and TRBJ1-1; TRBD1 might be the D (6 bases). CDR3 size: 15 residues. Trimming shortened V by 6 bases and J by 0 bases, and 17 bases separated the two germline ends. Germline lookup yields CDR1 SQVTM and CDR2 ANQGSEA. The CDR3 loop is CSVDRQELLNTEAFF. For the CDR3, the DNA is TGCAGCGTCGACAGACAGGAACTCTTGAACACTGAAGCTTTCTTT.

This sequence joins TRBV5-1 and TRBJ2-3; 11 bases are shared with TRBD2. The trim removed 0 bases at V and 4 bases at J, leaving 7 bases unmatched. The CDR3 is 17 amino acids. CDR1 is SGHRS and CDR2 is YFSETQ in the germline V gene. CDR3 coding DNA: TGCGCCAGCAGCTTGGGGGTAGCGGGAGGGCCAGCAGATACGCAGTATTTT. Its translation: CASSLGVAGGPADTQYF. The full variable domain, in which reference TRBV5-1 and TRBJ2-3 provide the parts outside the CDR3, is KAGVTQTPRYLIKTRGQQVTLSCSPISGHRSVSWYQQTPGQGLQFLFEYFSETQRNKGNFPGRFSGRQFSNSRSEMNVSTLELGDSALYLCASSLGVAGGPADTQYFGPGTRLTVL.